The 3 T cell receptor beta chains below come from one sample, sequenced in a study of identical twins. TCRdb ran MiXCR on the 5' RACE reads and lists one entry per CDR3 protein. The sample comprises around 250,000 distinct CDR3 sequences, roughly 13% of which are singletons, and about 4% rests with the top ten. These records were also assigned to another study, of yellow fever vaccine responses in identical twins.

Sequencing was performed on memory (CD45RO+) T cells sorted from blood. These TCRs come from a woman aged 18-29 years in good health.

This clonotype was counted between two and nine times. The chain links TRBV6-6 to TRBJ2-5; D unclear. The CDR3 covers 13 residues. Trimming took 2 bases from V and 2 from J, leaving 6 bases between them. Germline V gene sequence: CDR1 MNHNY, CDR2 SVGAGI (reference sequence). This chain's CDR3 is CASSYRSQETQYF. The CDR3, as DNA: TGTGCCAGCAGTTACCGCAGTCAAGAGACCCAGTACTTC.

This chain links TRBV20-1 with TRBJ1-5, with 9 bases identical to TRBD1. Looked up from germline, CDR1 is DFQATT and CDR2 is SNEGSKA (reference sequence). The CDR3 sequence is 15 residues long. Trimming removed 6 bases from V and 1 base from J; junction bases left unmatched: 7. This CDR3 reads CSAKTGGSSNQPQHF. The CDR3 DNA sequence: TGCAGTGCAAAGACAGGGGGGTCAAGCAATCAGCCCCAGCATTTT.

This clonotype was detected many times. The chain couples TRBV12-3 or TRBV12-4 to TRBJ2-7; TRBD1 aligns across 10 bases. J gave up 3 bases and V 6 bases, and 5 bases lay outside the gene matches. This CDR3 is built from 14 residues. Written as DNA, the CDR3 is TGTGCCAGCAGACGACAGGGGGCGGGCTACGAGCAGTACTTC. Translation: CASRRQGAGYEQYF.